This T cell receptor beta chain was sequenced for a study of T cells in narcolepsy. Background on the study: Enrolled donors included narcolepsy type 1 or type 2 patients and healthy controls.

Points from the study as a whole: HCRT-specific and TRIB2-specific autoreactive clonotypes appeared among same-patient CSF and blood CD4+ clonotypes.

The data were produced by immunoSEQ multiplex PCR, yet TCRdb's version contains in-frame clones alone and is incomplete. The sample lists over 30,000 clones, 70% to 85% occurring once. This clone was recorded only once. Its target is not known. Sample: CD45RA- memory CD4+ T cells from PBMCs. The receptor was derived from a human donor with narcolepsy.

CDR3 DNA sequence: TGCGCCAGCAGCCAATCGGACAGTCAGGGAACTATTCATGGCTACACCTTC. Protein: CASSQSDSQGTIHGYTF. The genes are TRBV4-1 and TRBJ1-2, with D perhaps TRBD1 (6 bases). V lost 2 bases, J lost 6 bases, and 22 bases lay in between. In germline, CDR1 is MGHRA, CDR2 YSYEKL. The CDR3 is 17 amino acids.